The rows below give T cell receptor beta chains drawn from one sample of a study of T cells after yellow fever vaccination. TCRdb used MiXCR to reprocess the 5' RACE reads, holding one entry per CDR3 protein. The table records roughly 62,000 distinct CDR3 sequences, roughly 7.4% of them present only once. The starting material was CD8+ T cells sorted from PBMCs, obtained on the day of the first yellow fever vaccination. These receptor sequences come from a man between 18 and 29 years old who received the YFV17D yellow fever vaccine. CDR3s include the opening cysteine and the closing phenylalanine or tryptophan. Fields, in order: D gene, clone size, V gene, J gene, CDR3 protein, CDR3 DNA. The D gene is left open where the match is weak. Expanded clones are given a class, and other clones once, few, many or no size at all.

D: .
size: many
V: TRBV11-2
J: TRBJ2-5
CDR3: CASSLSSGEETQYF
DNA: TGTGCCAGCAGCTTATCTTCGGGGGAAGAGACCCAGTACTTC

D: .
size: few
V: TRBV7-9
J: TRBJ1-2
CDR3: CASSLEPHRPYGYTF
DNA: TGTGCCAGCAGCTTAGAACCTCATCGACCATATGGCTACACCTTC

D: TRBD2
size: many
V: TRBV7-8
J: TRBJ2-1
CDR3: CASSRPGLAYNEQFF
DNA: TGTGCCAGCAGCCGGCCGGGACTAGCTTACAATGAGCAGTTCTTC

D: .
size: few
V: TRBV29-1
J: TRBJ1-4
CDR3: CSVVVAWDPNEKLFF
DNA: TGCAGCGTTGTTGTCGCGTGGGATCCTAATGAAAAACTGTTTTTT

D: TRBD1
size: few
V: TRBV4-1
J: TRBJ1-2
CDR3: CASSQGPVPGAGGFYGYTF
DNA: TGCGCCAGCAGCCAAGGCCCCGTTCCCGGGGCAGGGGGTTTCTATGGCTACACCTTC

D: .
size: many
V: TRBV12-3/TRBV12-4
J: TRBJ2-7
CDR3: CASSESGTYEQYF
DNA: TGTGCCAGCAGTGAATCAGGGACCTACGAGCAGTACTTC

D: TRBD2
size: many
V: TRBV6-4
J: TRBJ2-3
CDR3: CASSDGAGGTDTQYF
DNA: TGTGCCAGCAGTGACGGGGCGGGGGGCACAGATACGCAGTATTTT

D: .
size: few
V: TRBV20-1
J: TRBJ1-2
CDR3: CSANWNSPRGSYGYTF
DNA: TGCAGTGCTAACTGGAACAGTCCGAGAGGGAGCTATGGCTACACCTTC

D: TRBD2
size: many
V: TRBV10-2
J: TRBJ2-7
CDR3: CASRNRAGVSYEQYF
DNA: TGCGCCAGCAGAAACCGAGCGGGGGTATCCTACGAGCAGTACTTC

D: TRBD2
size: few
V: TRBV6-4
J: TRBJ2-1
CDR3: CASSDSDSGGGEQFF
DNA: TGTGCCAGCAGTGACTCGGATAGCGGGGGTGGCGAGCAGTTCTTC

D: .
size: few
V: TRBV12-3/TRBV12-4
J: TRBJ2-7
CDR3: CASSFGFYEQYF
DNA: TGTGCCAGCAGTTTTGGCTTCTACGAGCAGTACTTC

D: .
size: many
V: TRBV7-9
J: TRBJ2-1
CDR3: CASSRFLAPNYNEQFF
DNA: TGTGCCAGCAGCCGCTTCCTAGCGCCCAACTACAATGAGCAGTTCTTC

D: TRBD2
size: many
V: TRBV6-1
J: TRBJ2-5
CDR3: CASSEAIGSGEETQYF
DNA: TGTGCCAGCAGTGAAGCGATCGGTAGCGGGGAAGAGACCCAGTACTTC

D: .
size: many
V: TRBV7-9
J: TRBJ1-1
CDR3: CASRPQLLNTEAFF
DNA: TGTGCCAGCAGACCTCAGCTCCTGAACACTGAAGCTTTCTTT

D: .
size: many
V: TRBV5-6
J: TRBJ2-4
CDR3: CASSSPGTKNIQYF
DNA: TGTGCCAGCAGCTCCCCAGGGACCAAAAACATTCAGTACTTC

D: .
size: many
V: TRBV10-2
J: TRBJ1-2
CDR3: CASTPWQEGGYTF
DNA: TGCGCCAGCACCCCGTGGCAGGAGGGGGGCTACACCTTC

D: TRBD2
size: few
V: TRBV5-1
J: TRBJ2-1
CDR3: CASSLDRTRGDEQFF
DNA: TGCGCCAGCAGCTTGGACAGGACTAGGGGAGATGAGCAGTTCTTC

D: .
size: .
V: TRBV29-1
J: TRBJ2-1
CDR3: CSVEDPAGAYLNEQFF
DNA: TGCAGCGTTGAAGATCCGGCGGGGGCTTATCTCAATGAGCAGTTCTTC

D: TRBD1
size: few
V: TRBV7-9
J: TRBJ1-2
CDR3: CASSPDRGVFPYGYTF
DNA: TGTGCCAGCAGCCCTGACAGGGGGGTCTTCCCCTATGGCTACACCTTC

D: .
size: many
V: TRBV20-1
J: TRBJ1-3
CDR3: CSARPDGEWRNTIYF
DNA: TGCAGTGCTAGACCCGACGGGGAGTGGCGCAACACCATATATTTT

D: TRBD1
size: .
V: TRBV7-3
J: TRBJ2-3
CDR3: CASSLGTGWVGTDTQYF
DNA: TGTGCCAGCAGCCTCGGGACAGGGTGGGTCGGCACAGATACGCAGTATTTT

D: .
size: many
V: TRBV6-5
J: TRBJ1-5
CDR3: CASSYSSGGAQPQHF
DNA: TGTGCCAGCAGTTACTCGAGCGGGGGGGCTCAGCCCCAGCATTTT

D: .
size: many
V: TRBV3-1
J: TRBJ1-1
CDR3: CASSQGAGDTEAFF
DNA: TGTGCCAGCAGCCAGGGGGCAGGGGACACTGAAGCTTTCTTT

D: .
size: many
V: TRBV7-8
J: TRBJ2-5
CDR3: CASSLDQATQYF
DNA: TGTGCCAGCAGCTTAGACCAAGCCACCCAGTACTTC

D: .
size: few
V: TRBV11-2
J: TRBJ2-1
CDR3: CASSHWAGGLRDEQFF
DNA: TGTGCCAGCAGCCACTGGGCTGGGGGGTTACGGGATGAGCAGTTCTTC

D: .
size: few
V: TRBV7-2
J: TRBJ2-2
CDR3: CASSPSGKTGELFF
DNA: TGTGCCAGCAGCCCTAGTGGAAAGACCGGGGAGCTGTTTTTT

D: .
size: .
V: TRBV7-2
J: TRBJ2-7
CDR3: CASSHIGRSYEQYF
DNA: TGTGCCAGCAGCCACATCGGCCGCTCCTACGAGCAGTACTTC

D: .
size: few
V: TRBV6-1
J: TRBJ1-5
CDR3: CASRDGSNQPQHF
DNA: TGTGCCAGCAGGGACGGTAGCAATCAGCCCCAGCATTTT

D: .
size: many
V: TRBV7-6
J: TRBJ1-6
CDR3: CASSPTGSYNSPLHF
DNA: TGTGCCAGCAGCCCAACGGGCTCCTATAATTCACCCCTCCACTTT

D: .
size: .
V: TRBV12-3/TRBV12-4
J: TRBJ2-2
CDR3: CASRGTVGERNTGELFF
DNA: TGTGCCAGCAGGGGCACCGTGGGGGAGAGGAACACCGGGGAGCTGTTTTTT

D: TRBD2
size: .
V: TRBV5-1
J: TRBJ2-7
CDR3: CASSFRRGAYEQYF
DNA: TGCGCCAGCAGCTTCCGCCGGGGGGCCTACGAGCAGTACTTC

D: .
size: .
V: TRBV27
J: TRBJ1-5
CDR3: CASSLALGYNQPQHF
DNA: TGTGCCAGCAGTTTAGCTTTGGGTTACAATCAGCCCCAGCATTTT

D: .
size: few
V: TRBV19
J: TRBJ1-2
CDR3: CASKKGVEGYTF
DNA: TGTGCCAGTAAGAAGGGCGTGGAAGGCTACACCTTC

D: .
size: .
V: TRBV9
J: TRBJ2-5
CDR3: CASSVQETQYF
DNA: TGTGCCAGCAGCGTACAAGAGACCCAGTACTTC

D: TRBD1
size: few
V: TRBV12-3/TRBV12-4
J: TRBJ1-2
CDR3: CASSTDRALNGYTF
DNA: TGTGCCAGCAGTACCGACAGGGCGCTGAACGGCTACACCTTC

D: TRBD1
size: many
V: TRBV12-3/TRBV12-4
J: TRBJ1-5
CDR3: CASSLGQGSGQPQHF
DNA: TGTGCCAGCAGTTTGGGACAGGGGAGCGGTCAGCCCCAGCATTTT

D: .
size: .
V: TRBV6-2/TRBV6-3
J: TRBJ2-1
CDR3: CASSTLLEIYDEQFF
DNA: TGTGCCAGCAGTACCCTACTAGAGATCTACGATGAGCAGTTCTTC

D: TRBD1
size: few
V: TRBV6-5
J: TRBJ1-1
CDR3: CASSSVGGLRDTEAFF
DNA: TGTGCCAGCAGTTCCGTAGGGGGCCTGAGGGACACTGAAGCTTTCTTT

D: TRBD1
size: few
V: TRBV7-9
J: TRBJ2-1
CDR3: CASSKQTGGLLGDEQFF
DNA: TGTGCCAGCAGCAAGCAGACAGGGGGATTATTGGGCGATGAGCAGTTCTTC

D: .
size: many
V: TRBV7-9
J: TRBJ1-1
CDR3: CASSPPTLMNTEAFF
DNA: TGTGCCAGCAGCCCACCGACGCTCATGAACACTGAAGCTTTCTTT

D: .
size: few
V: TRBV19
J: TRBJ1-3
CDR3: CASSIGLFSGNTIYF
DNA: TGTGCCAGTAGTATCGGCCTATTCTCTGGAAACACCATATATTTT

D: TRBD2
size: many
V: TRBV29-1
J: TRBJ2-1
CDR3: CSVVGLAGYNEQFF
DNA: TGCAGCGTTGTGGGACTAGCGGGGTACAATGAGCAGTTCTTC

D: .
size: many
V: TRBV5-4
J: TRBJ2-5
CDR3: CASSLIGDLETQYF
DNA: TGTGCCAGCAGCTTGATTGGGGATTTAGAGACCCAGTACTTC

D: .
size: few
V: TRBV5-1
J: TRBJ2-7
CDR3: CASSSKYGTYSYEQYF
DNA: TGCGCCAGCAGCTCAAAGTACGGGACTTACTCCTACGAGCAGTACTTC

D: .
size: few
V: TRBV9
J: TRBJ2-3
CDR3: CASSVRVSTDTQYF
DNA: TGTGCCAGCAGCGTGAGGGTTAGCACAGATACGCAGTATTTT